This TCR beta chain was recovered during a study of blood T cell repertoires in COVID-19. Study-wide background: The origin of the acute and convalescent COVID-19 samples was the United States, Italy and Spain. T cells, B-cell-depleted T cells, or PBMCs supplied cDNA or gDNA.

Libraries were prepared by immunoSEQ multiplex PCR; TCRdb keeps only in-frame clonotypes and omits some of them. The sample yields hundreds of thousands of clones, around 90% seen once. Germline V gives CDR1 LNHDA, CDR2 SQIVND (reference sequence). There are 14 residues in the CDR3. V was clipped by 4 bases and J by 4 bases, with 11 bases between them. This receptor was taken from a man aged 35 to 55 with acute or convalescent COVID-19. V gene TRBV19 combines with J gene TRBJ1-5; no reliable D call. Input material: peripheral blood. CDR3 sequence: CASSTQDFNQPQHF. The CDR3 nucleotides are TGTGCCAGTAGTACCCAGGATTTTAATCAGCCCCAGCATTTT. The full variable domain, completed using reference TRBV19 and TRBJ1-5, is DGGITQSPKYLFRKEGQNVTLSCEQNLNHDAMYWYRQDPGQGLRLIYYSQIVNDFQKGDIAEGYSVSREKKESFPLTVTSAQKNPTAFYLCASSTQDFNQPQHFGDGTRLSIL.